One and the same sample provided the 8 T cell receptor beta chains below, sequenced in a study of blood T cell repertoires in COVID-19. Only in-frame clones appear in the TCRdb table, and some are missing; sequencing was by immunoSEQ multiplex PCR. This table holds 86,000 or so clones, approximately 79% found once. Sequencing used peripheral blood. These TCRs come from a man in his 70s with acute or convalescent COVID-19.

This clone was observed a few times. CDR3 amino acids: CASSLEGVNTGELFF. The CDR3 nucleotides are TGTGCCAGCAGCTTAGAAGGGGTGAACACCGGGGAGCTGTTTTTT. V and J are TRBV11-2 and TRBJ2-2, with D tentatively TRBD1 (5 bases). This CDR3 is built from 15 residues. The ends were cut back, 0 bases at V and 1 base at J, with 6 bases in the middle. The germline gives CDR1 SGHAT, CDR2 FQNNGV.

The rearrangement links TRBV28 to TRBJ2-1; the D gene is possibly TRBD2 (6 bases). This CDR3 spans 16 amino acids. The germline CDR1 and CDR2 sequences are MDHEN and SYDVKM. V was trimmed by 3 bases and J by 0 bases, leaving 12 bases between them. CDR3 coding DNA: TGTGCCAGCAGTTTTTTCCGGGGGAGCTCCTACAATGAGCAGTTCTTC. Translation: CASSFFRGSSYNEQFF.

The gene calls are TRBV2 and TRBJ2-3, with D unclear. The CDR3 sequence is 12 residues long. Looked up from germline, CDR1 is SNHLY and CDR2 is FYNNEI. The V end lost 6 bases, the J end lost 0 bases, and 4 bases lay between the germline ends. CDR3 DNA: TGTGCCAGCAGCGGGAGCACAGATACGCAGTATTTT. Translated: CASSGSTDTQYF. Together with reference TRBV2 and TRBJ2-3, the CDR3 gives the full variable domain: EPEVTQTPSHQVTQMGQEVILRCVPISNHLYFYWYRQILGQKVEFLVSFYNNEISEKSEIFDDQFSVERPDGSNFTLKIRSTKLEDSAMYFCASSGSTDTQYFGPGTRLTVL.

The CDR3 here is CASSLVRQGNGYTF. CDR3 sequence (DNA): TGTGCCAGCAGCTTAGTTAGGCAGGGCAACGGCTACACCTTC. The chain is built from TRBV7-8 and TRBJ1-2, with D possibly matching TRBD1 (5 bases). The germline V gene encodes CDR1 SGHVS and CDR2 FQNEAQ. The V and J ends lost 1 base and 8 bases respectively, with 14 bases between them. The CDR3 has 14 residues.

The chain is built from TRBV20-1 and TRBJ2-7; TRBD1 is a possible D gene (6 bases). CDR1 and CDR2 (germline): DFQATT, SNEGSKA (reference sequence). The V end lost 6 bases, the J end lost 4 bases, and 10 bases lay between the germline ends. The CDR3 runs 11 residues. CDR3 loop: CSAVQGYEQYF. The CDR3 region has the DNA TGCAGTGCCGTACAGGGTTACGAGCAGTACTTC.

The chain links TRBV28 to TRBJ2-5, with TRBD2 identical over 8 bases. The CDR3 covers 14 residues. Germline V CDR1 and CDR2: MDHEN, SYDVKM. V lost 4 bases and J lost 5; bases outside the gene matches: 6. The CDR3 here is CASSSGGPGETQYF. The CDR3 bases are TGTGCCAGCAGTTCGGGGGGGCCCGGGGAGACCCAGTACTTC.

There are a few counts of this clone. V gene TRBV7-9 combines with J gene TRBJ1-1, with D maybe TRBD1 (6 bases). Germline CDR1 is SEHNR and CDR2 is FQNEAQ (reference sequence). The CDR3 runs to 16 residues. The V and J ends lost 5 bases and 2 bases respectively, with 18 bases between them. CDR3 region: CASSPPIGTTNTEAFF. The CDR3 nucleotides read TGTGCCAGCAGCCCCCCTATAGGGACAACTAACACTGAAGCTTTCTTT.

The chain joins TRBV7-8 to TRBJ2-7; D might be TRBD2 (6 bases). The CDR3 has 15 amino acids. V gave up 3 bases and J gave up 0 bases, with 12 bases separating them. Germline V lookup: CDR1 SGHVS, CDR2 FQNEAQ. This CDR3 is CASSFDAGHSYEQYF. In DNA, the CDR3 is TGTGCCAGCAGCTTCGACGCGGGGCACTCCTACGAGCAGTACTTC.